The T cell receptor beta chain described here comes from a study of read filtering for tumor transcriptome and immune sequencing. Overall study context: About 8 patients were R-ISS I, roughly 17 were R-ISS II, roughly 7 were R-ISS III. After DNase treatment, RNA was made into whole-transcriptome libraries. Study-level results: Sorted CD138-negative bone marrow cells were not purified T cells. RNA-seq captured clonotypes less deeply and reliably than IR-seq.

The library was built from around 380 ng RNA with molecular barcoded adaptors for alpha/delta and beta/gamma chains. TCRdb analysed the reads with MiXCR anew, one entry per CDR3 protein. The sample consists of approximately 150,000 distinct CDR3 sequences, roughly an eighth of them appearing once. This clonotype was seen ten or more times. Its antigen remains unidentified. Trimming removed 4 bases from V and 7 bases from J, with 14 bases in between. Germline CDR1 reads LNHDA; CDR2 reads SQIVND (reference sequence). The CDR3 length is 14 residues. The J gene is TRBJ2-1, the V gene TRBV19, with D unclear. Sequencing used a population of CD138-negative cells sorted from bone marrow. This receptor was taken from a donor at least 40 years old with multiple myeloma. The CDR3 here is CASSTTLTVNEQFF. CDR3 nucleotide sequence: TGTGCCAGTAGTACAACCCTGACTGTTAATGAGCAGTTCTTC.